A selection of T cell receptor beta chains follows, all from one sample in a study of T cells in narcolepsy. TCRdb's table, derived via immunoSEQ multiplex PCR, lists solely in-frame clones and lacks some. The data contain around 34,000 clones, 60% to 85% of them singletons. Sequenced material: memory (CD45RA-) CD4+ T cells from blood. The receptors originated from a human donor in good health. Each CDR3 is given with its conserved first and last residue. Each record gives: V gene, J gene, CDR3 protein.

TRBV5-1	TRBJ2-7	CASSLDRSYEQYF
TRBV30	TRBJ1-2	CAWSPANRRRTYGYTF
TRBV6-1	TRBJ1-2	CASSQDGALYGYTF
TRBV6-5	TRBJ1-2	CASSYVQGDAGF
TRBV10-3	TRBJ2-5	CAIRAGTGAIMEETQYF
TRBV30	TRBJ2-7	CAWSLRTGYEQYF
TRBV19	TRBJ1-2	CASNPTREDGYTF
TRBV7-9	TRBJ2-2	CASSTTTSGYTGELFF
TRBV18	TRBJ1-4	CASSPTGINEKLFF
TRBV19	TRBJ1-2	CASSIPGAGGYTF